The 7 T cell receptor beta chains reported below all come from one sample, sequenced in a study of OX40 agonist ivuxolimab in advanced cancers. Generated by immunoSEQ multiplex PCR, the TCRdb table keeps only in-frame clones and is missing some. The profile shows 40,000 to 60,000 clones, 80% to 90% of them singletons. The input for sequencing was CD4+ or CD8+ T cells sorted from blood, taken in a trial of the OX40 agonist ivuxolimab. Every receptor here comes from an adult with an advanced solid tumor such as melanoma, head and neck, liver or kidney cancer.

The CDR3 nucleotides are TGCGCCAGCAGCCAAGGGGGGGTCTCGGGTATGAACACTGAAGCTTTCTTT. Its protein is CASSQGGVSGMNTEAFF. This chain links TRBV4-1 with TRBJ1-1; the D gene is possibly TRBD1 (5 bases). Germline loops: CDR1 MGHRA, CDR2 YSYEKL. Trimming took 1 base from V and 0 from J, leaving 15 bases between them. This CDR3 has 17 residues.

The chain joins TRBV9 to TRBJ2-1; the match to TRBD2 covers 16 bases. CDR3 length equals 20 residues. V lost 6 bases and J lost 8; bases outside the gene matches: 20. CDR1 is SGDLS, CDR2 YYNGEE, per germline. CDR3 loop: CASIRVGTSGRAELWDEQFF. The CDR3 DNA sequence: TGTGCCAGCATCCGGGTCGGGACTAGCGGGAGGGCAGAGTTGTGGGATGAGCAGTTCTTC.

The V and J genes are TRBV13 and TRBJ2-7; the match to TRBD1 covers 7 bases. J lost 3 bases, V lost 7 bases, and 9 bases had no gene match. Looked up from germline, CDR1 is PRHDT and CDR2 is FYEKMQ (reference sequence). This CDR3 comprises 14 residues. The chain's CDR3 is CASTVRDSDYEQYF. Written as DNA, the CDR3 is TGTGCCAGCACCGTACGGGACAGTGACTACGAGCAGTACTTC.

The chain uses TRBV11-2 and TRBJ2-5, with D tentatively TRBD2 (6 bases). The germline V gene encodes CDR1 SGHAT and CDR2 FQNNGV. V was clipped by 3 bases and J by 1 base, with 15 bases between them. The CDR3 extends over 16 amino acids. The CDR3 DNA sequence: TGTGCCAGCAGCTTCCGTCTCGGGGGTCCCCAAGAGACCCAGTACTTC. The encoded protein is CASSFRLGGPQETQYF.

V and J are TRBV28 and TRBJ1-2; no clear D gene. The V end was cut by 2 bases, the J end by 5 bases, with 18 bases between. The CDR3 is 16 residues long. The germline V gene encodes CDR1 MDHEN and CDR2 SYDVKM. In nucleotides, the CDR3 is TGTGCCAGCAGTTTACCGACTCTATCCGCGGGTTATGGCTACACCTTC. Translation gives CASSLPTLSAGYGYTF.

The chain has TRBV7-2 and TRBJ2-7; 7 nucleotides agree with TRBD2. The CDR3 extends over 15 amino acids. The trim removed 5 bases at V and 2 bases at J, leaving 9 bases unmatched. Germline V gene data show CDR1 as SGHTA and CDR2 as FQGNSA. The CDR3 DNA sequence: TGTGCCAGCAGCCCCACGGGCGGGAGACCCTACGAGCAGTACTTC. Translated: CASSPTGGRPYEQYF.

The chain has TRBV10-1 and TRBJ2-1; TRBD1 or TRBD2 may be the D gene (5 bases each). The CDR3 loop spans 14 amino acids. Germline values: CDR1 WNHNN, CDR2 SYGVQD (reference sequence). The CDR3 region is CARNNGTGRNEQFF. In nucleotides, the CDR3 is TGCGCTAGAAATAACGGGACCGGAAGGAATGAGCAGTTCTTC.